A single sample gave rise to the 28 T cell receptor beta chains below, sequenced in a study of blood T cell repertoires in COVID-19. Sequencing used immunoSEQ multiplex PCR; TCRdb keeps in-frame clones, though not all of them. The sample has some 180,000 clones, about three quarters seen once. Sequencing was carried out using peripheral blood. The receptor set was obtained from a woman in her forties or fifties with active or convalescent COVID-19.

The genes are TRBV7-2 and TRBJ1-1, with D perhaps TRBD1 (5 bases). This CDR3 has 15 residues. V gave up 2 bases and J gave up 11 bases, with 21 bases separating them. Germline CDR1 and CDR2: SGHTA and FQGNSA. The CDR3 protein is CASSLSIAGRGGAFF. CDR3 DNA: TGTGCCAGCAGCTTATCCATTGCGGGGCGGGGTGGCGCTTTCTTT.

The table lists this clone with a count of one. V is TRBV7-2 and J is TRBJ1-2, with 7 bases matching TRBD1. The CDR3 has 14 residues. Germline V gene lookup returns CDR1 SGHTA and CDR2 FQGNSA. V shed 3 bases and J 8 bases; nucleotides not matched to a gene: 9. The CDR3 here is CASSLAGGTWGYTF. The CDR3 DNA reads TGTGCCAGCAGCTTGGCAGGGGGGACTTGGGGCTACACCTTC.

This clone was detected only a few times. The chain combines TRBV30 with TRBJ1-4; D gene ambiguous. Between the trimmed V and J ends, which lost 0 bases and 0 bases, there was a span of 8 bases. The CDR3 sequence is 15 residues long. The germline CDR1 and CDR2 sequences are GTSNPN and SVGIG (reference sequence). CDR3 sequence: CAWSVGAATNEKLFF. In DNA form, the CDR3 reads TGTGCCTGGAGTGTTGGAGCCGCAACTAATGAAAAACTGTTTTTT. The full variable domain, with the rest looked up from reference TRBV30 and TRBJ1-4, is SQTIHQWPATLVQPVGSPLSLECTVEGTSNPNLYWYRQAAGRGLQLLFYSVGIGQISSEVPQNLSASRPQDRQFILSSKKLLLSDSGFYLCAWSVGAATNEKLFFGSGTQLSVL.

The chain joins TRBV11-2 to TRBJ2-3, with 8 bases aligning to TRBD2. This CDR3 spans 18 amino acids. Germline CDR1 and CDR2: SGHAT and FQNNGV. Germline trimming cut 4 bases from V and 4 bases from J; bases unmatched to any gene: 16. The CDR3 is CASSSRGRIAGSADTQYF. For the CDR3, the DNA is TGTGCCAGCAGCTCCCGCGGAAGGATAGCGGGATCCGCAGATACGCAGTATTTT.

The genes are TRBV3-1 (or the pseudogene TRBV3-2) and TRBJ2-7, with TRBD1 matching over 10 bases. The CDR3 extends over 17 amino acids. CDR1 LGHDT and CDR2 YNNKEL come from the germline V gene (reference sequence). J was trimmed by 3 bases and V by 2 bases; bases with no gene match: 10. CDR3 nucleotide sequence: TGTGCCAGCAGCCAAAACCTCGGGACAGGGGTAATCTACGAGCAGTACTTC. This codes for CASSQNLGTGVIYEQYF.

This sequence joins TRBV11-2 and TRBJ2-7; the D gene is possibly TRBD1 (7 bases). The ends were cut back, 5 bases at V and 6 bases at J, with 17 bases in the middle. The germline V gene encodes CDR1 SGHAT and CDR2 FQNNGV. The CDR3 runs 14 residues. This chain's CDR3 is CASSPTGTQSEQYF. The CDR3 DNA is TGTGCCAGCAGCCCGACAGGGACTCAGAGCGAGCAGTACTTC.

The gene calls are TRBV6-5 and TRBJ1-3; D is undetermined. From germline, CDR1 is MNHEY and CDR2 SVGAGI. V lost 4 bases to trimming and J lost 4 bases, with 5 bases between them. The CDR3 length is 12 residues. The CDR3 region is CASSSQGNTIYF. CDR3 coding DNA: TGTGCCAGCAGTTCGCAGGGAAACACCATATATTTT.

This clone has just a few counts. This rearrangement joins TRBV19 to TRBJ2-2; D is possibly TRBD2 (6 bases). This CDR3 region has 14 residues. V was cut by 6 bases and J by 2 bases, with 10 bases left in between. Germline V CDR1 and CDR2: LNHDA, SQIVND (reference sequence). CDR3 region: CASRDGGNTGELFF. The CDR3 DNA follows: TGTGCCAGTAGAGACGGGGGAAACACCGGGGAGCTGTTTTTT.

The J gene is TRBJ1-2, the V gene TRBV4-3; TRBD1 matches at 8 bases. V shed 3 bases, J shed 6 bases, and the junction held 6 bases outside the gene matches. Per the germline V gene, CDR1 is LGHNA and CDR2 is YSLEER. This CDR3 is built from 14 residues. CDR3: CASSHGQGGNGYTF. In nucleotides, the CDR3 is TGCGCCAGCAGCCACGGACAGGGAGGGAATGGCTACACCTTC.

The rearrangement joins TRBV5-4 to TRBJ1-4; TRBD1 agrees at 9 bases. From germline, CDR1 is SGHNT and CDR2 YYREEE (reference sequence). The CDR3 is 14 residues long. Trimming took 3 bases from V and 7 from J; bases not matched to a gene: 4. In DNA, the CDR3 is TGTGCCAGCAGCTCCCCGGGACAGGGTGAAAAACTGTTTTTT. It is translated as CASSSPGQGEKLFF.

This clone has just a few counts. This sequence joins TRBV15 and TRBJ2-2, with D maybe TRBD1 (6 bases). Trimming cost V 0 bases and J 1 base, with 15 bases left between them. Looked up from germline, CDR1 is LNHNV and CDR2 is YYDKDF (reference sequence). The CDR3 extends over 18 amino acids. The CDR3 DNA reads TGTGCCACCAGCAGAGATCTCTCCGGACAGCAGAACACCGGGGAGCTGTTTTTT. It encodes CATSRDLSGQQNTGELFF.

The V gene is TRBV3-1 (or the pseudogene TRBV3-2), the J gene TRBJ1-2, with a tentative D call TRBD1 (5 bases). The germline V gene encodes CDR1 LGHDT and CDR2 YNNKEL (reference sequence). This CDR3 contains 20 residues. Trimming left V 6 bases short and J 4 bases short, with 33 bases between. CDR3 in amino acids: CASSPSGYEERSGGLYGYTF. CDR3 bases: TGTGCCAGCAGTCCAAGTGGTTATGAGGAGCGCAGCGGGGGACTCTATGGCTACACCTTC.

This chain connects TRBV18 to TRBJ2-7; 8 bases agree with TRBD1. J gave up 3 bases and V 0 bases, and 7 bases lay outside the gene matches. CDR1 and CDR2 from the germline V gene are KGHSH and LQKENI. The CDR3 has 16 amino acids. As DNA, the CDR3 is TGTGCCAGCTCACCACCCGGGACAGGCGATTTCTACGAGCAGTACTTC. It is translated as CASSPPGTGDFYEQYF.

The genes are TRBV21-1 and TRBJ2-5; the listed D gene, TRBD1, was not tested against the DNA. TRBV21-1 is reported as a pseudogene. The CDR3 extends over 17 amino acids. This CDR3 is CASSTHPTVTYQETQYF. For the CDR3, the DNA is TGTGCCAGCAGCACCCACCCGACAGTGACGTACCAAGAGACCCAGTACTTC.

The rearrangement joins TRBV9 to TRBJ1-6; 7 positions match TRBD1. Germline loops: CDR1 SGDLS, CDR2 YYNGEE. CDR3 size: 14 residues. The V gene end was trimmed by 3 bases and the J gene end by 6 bases; junction bases not matched to a gene: 3. The DNA for the CDR3 is TGTGCCAGCAGCGAGGGGACAGTTAATTCACCCCTCCACTTT. Translated, it gives CASSEGTVNSPLHF. Drawing the rest from reference TRBV9 and TRBJ1-6, the complete variable domain is DSGVTQTPKHLITATGQRVTLRCSPRSGDLSVYWYQQSLDQGLQFLIQYYNGEERAKGNILERFSAQQFPDLHSELNLSSLELGDSALYFCASSEGTVNSPLHFGNGTRLTVT.

The rearrangement uses TRBV19 and TRBJ1-2; 7 bases line up with TRBD1. The V gene's germline CDR1 is LNHDA and CDR2 SQIVND (reference sequence). V was pared by 4 bases and J by 10 bases, with 21 bases of the junction left unmatched. This CDR3 spans 17 amino acids. The CDR3 loop is CASSRDVTGTAPMYYTF. CDR3 nucleotides: TGTGCCAGTAGTAGGGACGTTACCGGGACAGCCCCTATGTACTACACCTTC.

The rearrangement links TRBV4-3 to TRBJ2-2, with a possible D match to TRBD1 (7 bases). V dropped 0 bases and J dropped 2 bases, with 19 bases sitting between them. In germline, CDR1 is LGHNA, CDR2 YSLEER. The CDR3 contains 19 residues. The CDR3 DNA reads as TGCGCCAGCAGCCAAGACCTTCCAGGGGGGACAGTAAACACCGGGGAGCTGTTTTTT. This gives the protein CASSQDLPGGTVNTGELFF.

V is TRBV6-5 and J is TRBJ2-6, with TRBD1 as a possible D gene (5 bases). Germline V CDR1 and CDR2: MNHEY, SVGAGI. The CDR3 covers 15 residues. Trimming took off 7 bases at V and 2 bases at J, with 12 bases between the two ends. CDR3 in amino acids: CASTQTAPGANVLTF. The CDR3 nucleotides are TGTGCCAGCACCCAGACAGCCCCTGGGGCCAACGTCCTGACTTTC.

This clone was detected only a few times. J is TRBJ1-2 and V is TRBV6-1; TRBD1 matches at 7 bases. V was clipped by 0 bases and J by 4 bases; unmatched bases: 8. Germline lookup yields CDR1 MNHNS and CDR2 SASEGT. This CDR3 region has 16 residues. The CDR3 DNA sequence: TGTGCCAGCAGTGAAGCGCATGGACAGGCTATCTATGGCTACACCTTC. Residues: CASSEAHGQAIYGYTF.

V is TRBV12-5 and J is TRBJ2-7, with 7 bases fitting TRBD1. This CDR3 comprises 16 residues. V was pared by 0 bases and J by 0 bases, with 5 bases of the junction left unmatched. Germline CDR1 is LGHNT and CDR2 is FRNRAP. Written as DNA, the CDR3 is TGTGCTAGTGGTTTGGTACTAGGGGACAGCTCCTACGAGCAGTACTTC. Residues: CASGLVLGDSSYEQYF. Full variable domain (missing parts from reference TRBV12-5 and TRBJ2-7): DARVTQTPRHKVTEMGQEVTMRCQPILGHNTVFWYRQTMMQGLELLAYFRNRAPLDDSGMPKDRFSAEMPDATLATLKIQPSEPRDSAVYFCASGLVLGDSSYEQYFGPGTRLTVT.

This rearrangement joins TRBV5-6 to TRBJ2-7, with a weak D call TRBD2 (6 bases). The CDR3 loop spans 14 amino acids. V lost 4 bases to trimming and J lost 3 bases, with 14 bases between them. Per germline, CDR1 SGHDT and CDR2 YYEEEE. CDR3 sequence (DNA): TGTGCCAGCAGCACCCGGGACTTAAGCTACGAGCAGTACTTC. Amino acids: CASSTRDLSYEQYF.

The V gene is TRBV7-2, the J gene TRBJ1-4, with D perhaps TRBD1 (6 bases). Trimming pared 2 bases from V and 11 bases from J, leaving 9 bases between. This CDR3 spans 12 amino acids. Germline CDR1 and CDR2: SGHTA and FQGNSA. The DNA for the CDR3 is TGTGCCAGCAGCTTAATCAGGGGTAAACTGTTTTTT. This codes for CASSLIRGKLFF.

This chain connects TRBV3-1 (or the pseudogene TRBV3-2) to TRBJ2-3, with 8 nucleotides matching TRBD2. Per germline, CDR1 LGHDT and CDR2 YNNKEL (reference sequence). V dropped 0 bases and J dropped 6; count of bases not matched to a gene: 11. This CDR3 has 17 amino acids. The CDR3 region has the DNA TGTGCCAGCAGCCAAGATCCGCCAGCGGGGGCCAGTGATACGCAGTATTTT. Residues: CASSQDPPAGASDTQYF.

V is TRBV6-6 and J is TRBJ1-5, with 7 bases matching TRBD1. CDR3 size: 13 residues. Germline trimming cut 7 bases from V and 7 bases from J; bases unmatched to any gene: 7. CDR1 is MNHNY, CDR2 SVGAGI, per germline (reference sequence). DNA for the CDR3: TGTGCCAGCATTAAAGACAGGGACCAGCCCCAGCATTTT. Translation: CASIKDRDQPQHF.

In nucleotides, the CDR3 is TGTGCCAGCAGCCCTAACAGGAGGGGCTATGGCTACACCTTC. The encoded protein is CASSPNRRGYGYTF. V is TRBV3-1 (or the pseudogene TRBV3-2) and J is TRBJ1-2, with D perhaps TRBD1 (5 bases). Germline V lookup: CDR1 LGHDT, CDR2 YNNKEL (reference sequence). This CDR3 spans 14 amino acids. The V and J ends lost 4 bases and 4 bases respectively, with 13 bases between them.

This rearrangement joins TRBV12-3 or TRBV12-4 to TRBJ1-3; the D is unclear. The CDR3 loop spans 12 amino acids. The V end was cut by 6 bases, the J end by 6 bases, with 9 bases between. Written as DNA, the CDR3 is TGTGCCAGCAGGAGGGTCTCAAACACCATATATTTT. This translates into CASRRVSNTIYF.

The V and J genes are TRBV5-1 and TRBJ1-1, with a tentative D call TRBD1 (5 bases). Germline V gives CDR1 SGHRS, CDR2 YFSETQ. This CDR3 is 14 amino acids long. V was clipped by 4 bases and J by 3 bases, with 13 bases between them. The CDR3 nucleotides are TGCGCCAGCAGCCTTTTCAGGGTCGACACTGAAGCTTTCTTT. Amino acid sequence: CASSLFRVDTEAFF.

The chain joins TRBV18 to TRBJ2-5, with 13 bases identical to TRBD2. V was pared by 3 bases and J by 4 bases, with 8 bases of the junction left unmatched. CDR3 length: 17 amino acids. Germline lookup yields CDR1 KGHSH and CDR2 LQKENI. CDR3 in amino acids: CASSPPGLAGDRETQYF. The CDR3 DNA sequence: TGTGCCAGCTCACCCCCCGGACTAGCGGGAGATCGAGAGACCCAGTACTTC.